This TCR beta chain was identified in a study of blood T cells in healthy people across ages (dated by TCRdb to the mid-2010s). The study in broad terms: In model experiments, template switching captured about one uniquely barcoded TCR beta cDNA molecule for every two T cells. Donors were grouped into four age groups: young (average roughly 17 years), middle-aged (less than 40), aged (approximately 67) and long-lived (roughly 80). Donors of different ages were randomly distributed across sequencing lanes to avoid experimental bias. Using deep sequencing normalized with unique cDNA molecular identifiers, the study measured how TCR beta repertoire diversity changes with age. The study analyzed two additional independent replicas of 1 million unique cDNA reads from the same blood draw for two donors, one aged 18 to 30 and one aged 80 or older. Here is what the overall study found, with its caveats: Compared with the aged group, the long-lived group had more naive CD4+ T cells, fewer expanded clones and increased TCR diversity, a pattern suggesting age selection. Donor CMV infection status was unknown, potentially confounding age-related changes in expanded clonotypes. There was a strong correlation between observed TCR beta diversity and the percentage of naive T cells measured by flow cytometry. Observed TCR beta diversity per million T cells fell roughly linearly with age, and a significant reduction was already apparent by age around 44. Estimates of total diversity based on one million sequenced T cells were considered lower bounds and underestimates. Since profiling was done on bulk unsorted PBMCs, naive and antigen-experienced compartments could not be conclusively compared.

Concerning this clonotype itself: Its antigen has not been determined. Base qualities are not at hand, and no much larger clone is one base apart.

The protocol used for the library was 5' RACE. The sample was run on an Illumina HiSeq 2500. A second about 7 to 11 cycle PCR used a sample-barcoded 5' primer and a J-beta primer mix. A template-switch 5' adaptor carrying 12 random nucleotides introduced a unique molecular identifier onto each TCR beta cDNA molecule. Each sample yielded at least 2.5 million CDR3-containing paired-end reads. All of the RNA was converted into first-strand cDNA using the Mint cDNA synthesis kit, with a TRBC-specific oligonucleotide serving as the primer. Following uracil-DNA glycosylase treatment, a first 18-cycle PCR with universal primers M1SS and BC2_uni_R was performed on all cDNA. For the original study's pipeline: Each sample was normalized by randomly selecting 1 million high-quality reads, each carrying a distinct molecular identifier. Instead of being binned into consensus sequences, reads that shared molecular identifiers were thrown out. CDR3 identification, clonotype clustering and error correction used MiTCR with a Q25 quality threshold and the strictest error-elimination algorithm. A nonparametric unseen species model with Euler transformation was used to estimate lower-bound total TCR beta diversity. TCRdb reran the public reads through fastp at Q25 and MiXCR, keeping productive beta chains. Each entry merges the rows of one CDR3 protein and shows their most common DNA and genes. None of the V and J calls come from the authors' own analysis; TCRdb made them. The sample table shows 700,000 to 850,000 distinct CDR3 sequences, and under 40% are seen once. In total, the top ten clones hold over 10% of the sample.

Donors were 30 to 45 systemically healthy Caucasian individuals from Russia aged roughly 6 to 95 years. Each donor gave ten milliliters of peripheral blood, collected into EDTA-treated Vacutainer tubes. Ficoll-Paque density-gradient centrifugation was used to isolate PBMCs, with at least 7 million obtained per sample. Trizol reagent was used to extract total RNA from the PBMCs, yielding at least 5.5 micrograms per sample. For every donor, an aliquot of PBMCs went through flow cytometry to measure the percentages of naive CD45RAhigh/CD27high T cells. The receptor's source is a man aged 18 to 30 in good health. Source material: blood.

CDR3 loop: CASSPRPWQEAKNIQYF. The DNA sequence follows: TGTGCCAGCTCACCACGGCCATGGCAGGAGGCCAAAAACATTCAGTACTTC. The chain employs TRBV18 and TRBJ2-4, with the D gene too uncertain to name. From the cysteine through the phenylalanine, the CDR3 covers 17 amino acids. CDR3 DNA only is kept here, 51 bases in frame from base 1. V is reduced by 1 base and J by 1 base, leaving a spacing of 14 bases between them. Reading the germline V gene gives CDR1 KGHSH and CDR2 LQKENI.